These T cell receptor beta chains were read from a single sample in a study of blood T cell repertoires in COVID-19. Only in-frame clones appear in the TCRdb table, and some are missing; sequencing was by immunoSEQ multiplex PCR. The sample includes about 160,000 clones, approximately 95% of them seen just once. Sequencing was done on a sample of peripheral blood. These receptors all stem from a woman aged 55-70 years with COVID-19, enrolled during active disease. Each CDR3 is given with its conserved first and last residue. A D gene is named only where the DNA matches it firmly. Some rows have no size entry. The others give once, few or many, or a class for an expanded clone.

clone size: NA; V gene: TRBV3-1/TRBV3-2; J gene: TRBJ1-1; D gene: NA; CDR3 protein: CASSQNRDTEAFF; CDR3 DNA: TGTGCCAGCAGCCAAAACAGGGACACTGAAGCTTTCTTT
clone size: NA; V gene: TRBV6-1; J gene: TRBJ1-2; D gene: NA; CDR3 protein: CASSETALYGYTF; CDR3 DNA: TGTGCCAGCAGTGAGACAGCACTCTATGGCTACACCTTC
clone size: NA; V gene: TRBV10-3; J gene: TRBJ1-2; D gene: TRBD1; CDR3 protein: CATKGRQGHGYTF; CDR3 DNA: TGTGCCACCAAGGGGCGACAGGGTCATGGCTACACCTTC
clone size: once; V gene: TRBV6-2/TRBV6-3; J gene: TRBJ1-5; D gene: NA; CDR3 protein: CASSYSAGPQHF; CDR3 DNA: TGTGCCAGCAGTTACTCGGCAGGACCCCAGCATTTT
clone size: once; V gene: TRBV7-9; J gene: TRBJ2-1; D gene: TRBD1; CDR3 protein: CASSSRDRGHEQFF; CDR3 DNA: TGTGCCAGCAGCTCCCGGGACAGGGGCCATGAGCAGTTCTTC
clone size: NA; V gene: TRBV7-2; J gene: TRBJ1-6; D gene: NA; CDR3 protein: CASSLELRNSPLHF; CDR3 DNA: TGTGCCAGCAGCTTAGAGTTGAGGAATTCACCCCTCCACTTT
clone size: NA; V gene: TRBV7-6; J gene: TRBJ1-5; D gene: TRBD1; CDR3 protein: CASSLGQGNSQPQHF; CDR3 DNA: TGTGCCAGCAGCTTAGGACAGGGGAATAGTCAGCCCCAGCATTTT
clone size: NA; V gene: TRBV5-1; J gene: TRBJ1-1; D gene: NA; CDR3 protein: CASSITTGKGTEAFF; CDR3 DNA: TGCGCCAGCAGCATAACCACAGGGAAAGGCACTGAAGCTTTCTTT
clone size: NA; V gene: TRBV4-1; J gene: TRBJ1-1; D gene: NA; CDR3 protein: CASSQVAGNTEAFF; CDR3 DNA: TGCGCCAGCAGCCAAGTGGCGGGAAACACTGAAGCTTTCTTT
clone size: NA; V gene: TRBV19; J gene: TRBJ2-7; D gene: TRBD1; CDR3 protein: CASSIEDRVTYEQYF; CDR3 DNA: TGTGCCAGTAGTATTGAGGACAGGGTTACCTACGAGCAGTACTTC
clone size: NA; V gene: TRBV30; J gene: TRBJ2-5; D gene: NA; CDR3 protein: CAWSVSGTGIGETQYF; CDR3 DNA: TGTGCCTGGAGTGTTAGCGGGACAGGGATTGGAGAGACCCAGTACTTC
clone size: NA; V gene: TRBV5-1; J gene: TRBJ2-6; D gene: NA; CDR3 protein: CASSGDANVLTF; CDR3 DNA: TGCGCCAGTTCAGGGGACGCCAACGTCCTGACTTTC
clone size: NA; V gene: TRBV5-1; J gene: TRBJ1-1; D gene: TRBD1; CDR3 protein: CASSLDRGNTEAFF; CDR3 DNA: TGCGCCAGCAGCTTGGACAGGGGGAACACTGAAGCTTTCTTT
clone size: NA; V gene: TRBV19; J gene: TRBJ1-1; D gene: NA; CDR3 protein: CASSYRMNTEAFF; CDR3 DNA: TGTGCCAGTAGTTACAGGATGAACACTGAAGCTTTCTTT
clone size: NA; V gene: TRBV5-1; J gene: TRBJ2-5; D gene: NA; CDR3 protein: CASSWKPRETQYF; CDR3 DNA: TGCGCCAGCAGCTGGAAGCCTAGGGAGACCCAGTACTTC
clone size: NA; V gene: TRBV9; J gene: TRBJ2-3; D gene: NA; CDR3 protein: CASSPRGSTDTQYF; CDR3 DNA: TGTGCCAGCAGCCCGCGAGGTAGCACAGATACGCAGTATTTT
clone size: NA; V gene: TRBV14; J gene: TRBJ1-1; D gene: NA; CDR3 protein: CASSQDSWGRTEAFF; CDR3 DNA: TGTGCCAGCAGCCAAGATAGTTGGGGGCGGACTGAAGCTTTCTTT
clone size: NA; V gene: TRBV5-1; J gene: TRBJ1-2; D gene: NA; CDR3 protein: CASSEDFYGYTF; CDR3 DNA: TGCGCCAGCAGCGAGGACTTCTATGGCTACACCTTC
clone size: NA; V gene: TRBV2; J gene: TRBJ2-5; D gene: TRBD1; CDR3 protein: CASSPQGLGETQYF; CDR3 DNA: TGTGCCAGCAGCCCACAGGGGTTGGGGGAGACCCAGTACTTC
clone size: NA; V gene: TRBV18; J gene: TRBJ2-7; D gene: NA; CDR3 protein: CASSPLVAVPSSYEQYF; CDR3 DNA: TGTGCCAGCTCACCACTAGTAGCGGTTCCTAGCTCCTACGAGCAGTACTTC
clone size: NA; V gene: TRBV6-2/TRBV6-3; J gene: TRBJ1-1; D gene: NA; CDR3 protein: CASSFGGNTEAFF; CDR3 DNA: TGTGCCAGCAGTTTCGGGGGGAACACTGAAGCTTTCTTT
clone size: NA; V gene: TRBV18; J gene: TRBJ2-7; D gene: TRBD1; CDR3 protein: CASSPGQGAYEQYF; CDR3 DNA: TGTGCCAGCTCACCAGGACAGGGTGCCTACGAGCAGTACTTC
clone size: NA; V gene: TRBV6-6; J gene: TRBJ1-2; D gene: NA; CDR3 protein: CASITTRGSNYGYTF; CDR3 DNA: TGTGCCAGCATCACCACCCGGGGGAGTAACTATGGCTACACCTTC
clone size: NA; V gene: TRBV7-2; J gene: TRBJ2-7; D gene: NA; CDR3 protein: CASSLLRYEQYF; CDR3 DNA: TGTGCCAGCAGCTTACTCAGATACGAGCAGTACTTC